The sequence of this T cell receptor beta chain was determined in a study of cytomegalovirus exposure and HLA in healthy donors. Study-level background: Membership in the Caucasian-associated ancestry cluster was found for about 80% of roughly 400 genotyped donors.

Use of 60 Vbeta and 13 Jbeta primers characterized the PCR. Repertoires were generated with immunoSEQ multiplex PCR, while TCRdb's copy carries only in-frame clones and drops some. The sample lists 200,000 to 250,000 clones; roughly 89% were seen once. Comment on this clone: Its antigen is unidentified.

Study-wide findings and caveats: Most TCR sequences were rare, but some public TCRs occurred in many donors.

The source of this sequence is a woman in her late teens or twenties in good health and CMV-seronegative. The sequencing sample was made of PBMCs.

CDR3 sequence: CASSAGGLANEQFF. CDR3 DNA: TGTGCCAGCAGCGCGGGGGGGCTAGCCAATGAGCAGTTCTTC. The chain links TRBV5-4 to TRBJ2-1; TRBD2 matches 9 bases. From germline, CDR1 is SGHNT and CDR2 YYREEE (reference sequence). With 4 bases clipped from V and 6 bases from J, the junction kept 5 bases outside the gene matches. This CDR3 spans 14 amino acids.